What follows describes a single TCR beta chain. Amplification used 60 Vbeta primers and 13 Jbeta primers. Sequenced by immunoSEQ multiplex PCR; TCRdb stores in-frame clones only, minus some. The sample's table shows 41,000 or so clones. This record belongs to a study of cytomegalovirus exposure and HLA in healthy donors. The germline V gene has CDR1 MNHNY and CDR2 SVGAGI (reference sequence). The CDR3 consists of 14 residues. V was pared by 5 bases and J by 4 bases, with 12 bases between. Input material: PBMCs. The receptor comes from a man younger than 40 in good health and CMV-seronegative. V gene TRBV6-6 combines with J gene TRBJ1-5; D might be TRBD1 (5 bases). In DNA, the CDR3 is TGTGCCAGCAGTGACGGGACTCCGAATCAGCCCCAGCATTTT. Translated, it gives CASSDGTPNQPQHF.